The next 6 T cell receptor beta chains were all read from a single sample in a study of post-analysis software for immune sequencing data. Study observations and caveats: Patients carried roughly 5 TRBV segments more frequently than controls did, and TRBV5-6, TRBV5-1 and TRBV20-1 were among them.

Every TCR beta cDNA library bore unique molecular identifiers. A single record per CDR3 protein comes from TCRdb applying MiXCR to the PCR reads. Here the sample spans more than 450,000 distinct CDR3 sequences, roughly 34% being singletons. No antigens are known for them. The sample consisted of blood. These receptors were taken from a girl under 18 with multiple sclerosis.

The V gene is TRBV24-1, the J gene TRBJ1-2; D is possibly TRBD1 (5 bases). The CDR3 has 14 residues. Germline V lookup: CDR1 KGHDR, CDR2 SFDVKD. Trimming stripped 4 bases from V and 2 bases from J, with 10 bases between. CDR3 coding DNA: TGTGCCACCAGTGACCCCGGGGGGAACTATGGCTACACCTTC. This translates into CATSDPGGNYGYTF.

The chain couples TRBV20-1 to TRBJ2-1; tentatively, D is TRBD2 (7 bases). This CDR3 has 13 amino acids. The ends were cut back, 3 bases at V and 8 bases at J, with 14 bases in the middle. Per the germline V gene, CDR1 is DFQATT and CDR2 is SNEGSKA (reference sequence). The CDR3 DNA sequence: TGCAGTGCTAGTGGGGGGGCCTCGGATGAGCAGTTCTTC. Its protein is CSASGGASDEQFF.

This clonotype was counted a few times. J is TRBJ2-1 and V is TRBV7-2, with 11 bases identical to TRBD1. The CDR3 has 16 residues. With V trimmed by 4 bases and J by 7 bases, 9 bases remained unmatched. The V gene's germline CDR1 is SGHTA and CDR2 FQGNSA. CDR3 sequence (DNA): TGTGCCAGCAGCTCGACCGGGACAGGGGGGAGGAATGAGCAGTTCTTC. This translates into CASSSTGTGGRNEQFF.

This clonotype was detected only a few times. The rearrangement joins TRBV7-6 to TRBJ2-5; TRBD2 is a possible D gene (5 bases). The CDR3 is 16 amino acids. V was trimmed by 5 bases and J by 0 bases, leaving 16 bases between them. CDR1 SGHVS and CDR2 FNYEAQ come from the germline V gene. The CDR3 region has the DNA TGTGCCAGCAGCGGAGGCTCCCCCCGGAACCAAGAGACCCAGTACTTC. Encoded protein: CASSGGSPRNQETQYF.

This chain connects TRBV20-1 to TRBJ2-1, with TRBD1 matching over 9 bases. The DNA end favors TRBJ2-7, so the J call may be wrong. CDR1 is DFQATT, CDR2 SNEGSKA, per germline (reference sequence). The CDR3 is 15 residues long. The CDR3 is CSARDPGQGYNEQYF. The CDR3 DNA reads as TGCAGTGCTAGAGACCCGGGACAGGGATACAATGAGCAGTACTTC.

V is TRBV19 and J is TRBJ2-4; perhaps D is TRBD1 or TRBD2 (5 bases each). This CDR3 spans 15 amino acids. Germline CDR1 reads LNHDA; CDR2 reads SQIVND (reference sequence). V shed 0 bases and J shed 3 bases, with 9 bases lying between them. CDR3 coding DNA: TGTGCCAGTAGTATAGACCGGGGACGCAAAAACATTCAGTACTTC. Residues: CASSIDRGRKNIQYF.